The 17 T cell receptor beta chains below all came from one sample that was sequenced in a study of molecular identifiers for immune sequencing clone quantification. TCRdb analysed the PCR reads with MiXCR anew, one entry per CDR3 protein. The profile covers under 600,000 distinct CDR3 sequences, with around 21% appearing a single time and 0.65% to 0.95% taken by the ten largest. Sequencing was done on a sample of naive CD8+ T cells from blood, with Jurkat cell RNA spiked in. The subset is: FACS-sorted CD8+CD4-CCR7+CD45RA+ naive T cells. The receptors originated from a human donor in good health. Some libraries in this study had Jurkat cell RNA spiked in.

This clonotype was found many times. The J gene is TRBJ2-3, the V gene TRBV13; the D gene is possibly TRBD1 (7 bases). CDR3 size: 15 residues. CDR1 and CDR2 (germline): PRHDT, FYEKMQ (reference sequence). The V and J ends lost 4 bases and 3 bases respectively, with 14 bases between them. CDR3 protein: CASSSQGGRTDTQYF. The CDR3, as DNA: TGTGCCAGCAGCTCCCAGGGGGGCAGGACAGATACGCAGTATTTT.

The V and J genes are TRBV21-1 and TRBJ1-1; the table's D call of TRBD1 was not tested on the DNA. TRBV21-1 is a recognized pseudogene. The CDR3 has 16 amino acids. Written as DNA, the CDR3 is TGTGCCAGCAGCAAAGATGTCGGGGGTTTTGTGGCGGAAGCTTTCTTT. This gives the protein CASSKDVGGFVAEAFF.

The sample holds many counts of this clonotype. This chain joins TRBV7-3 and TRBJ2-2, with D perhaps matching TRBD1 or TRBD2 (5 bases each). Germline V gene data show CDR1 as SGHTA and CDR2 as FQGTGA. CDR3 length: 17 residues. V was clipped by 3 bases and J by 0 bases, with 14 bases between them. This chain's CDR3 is CASSFPGPPSNTGELFF. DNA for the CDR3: TGTGCCAGCAGCTTCCCGGGACCGCCTTCGAACACCGGGGAGCTGTTTTTT. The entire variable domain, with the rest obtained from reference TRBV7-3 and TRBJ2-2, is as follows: GAGVSQTPSNKVTEKGKYVELRCDPISGHTALYWYRQSLGQGPEFLIYFQGTGAADDSGLPNDRFFAVRPEGSVSTLKIQRTERGDSAVYLCASSFPGPPSNTGELFFGEGSRLTVL.

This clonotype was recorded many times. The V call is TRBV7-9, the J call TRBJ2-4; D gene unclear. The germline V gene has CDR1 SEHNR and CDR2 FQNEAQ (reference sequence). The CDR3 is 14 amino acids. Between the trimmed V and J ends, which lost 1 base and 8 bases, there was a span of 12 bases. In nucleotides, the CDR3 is TGTGCCAGCAGCTTAGTAGGTCTGGGTGACATTCAGTACTTC. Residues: CASSLVGLGDIQYF.

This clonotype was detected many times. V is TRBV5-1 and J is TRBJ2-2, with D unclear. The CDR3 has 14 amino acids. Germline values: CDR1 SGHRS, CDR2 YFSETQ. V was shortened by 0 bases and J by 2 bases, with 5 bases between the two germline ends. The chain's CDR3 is CASSLDTNTGELFF. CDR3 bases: TGCGCCAGCAGCTTGGACACCAACACCGGGGAGCTGTTTTTT.

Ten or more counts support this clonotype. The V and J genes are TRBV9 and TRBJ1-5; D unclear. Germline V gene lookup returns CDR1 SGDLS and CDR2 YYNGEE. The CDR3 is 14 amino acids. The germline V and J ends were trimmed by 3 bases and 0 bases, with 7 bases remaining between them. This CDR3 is CASSDSYSNQPQHF. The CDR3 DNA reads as TGTGCCAGCAGCGACAGTTATAGCAATCAGCCCCAGCATTTT.

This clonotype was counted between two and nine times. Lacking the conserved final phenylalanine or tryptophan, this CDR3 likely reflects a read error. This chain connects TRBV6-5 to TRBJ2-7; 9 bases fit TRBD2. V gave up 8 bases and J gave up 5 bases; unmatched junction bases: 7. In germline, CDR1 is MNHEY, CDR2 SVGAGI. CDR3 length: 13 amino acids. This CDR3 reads CASGSGSVNEQYL. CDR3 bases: TGTGCCAGCGGTAGCGGGAGCGTCAACGAGCAGTACCTC.

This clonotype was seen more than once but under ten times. This CDR3 reads CASSLERASGHEQYF. The CDR3 DNA is TGTGCCAGCAGCTTAGAACGGGCTAGCGGCCACGAGCAGTACTTC. The chain is built from TRBV11-2 and TRBJ2-7; TRBD2 agrees at 7 bases. This CDR3 is built from 15 residues. Germline CDR1 and CDR2: SGHAT and FQNNGV. J was trimmed by 5 bases and V by 0 bases; bases with no gene match: 7.

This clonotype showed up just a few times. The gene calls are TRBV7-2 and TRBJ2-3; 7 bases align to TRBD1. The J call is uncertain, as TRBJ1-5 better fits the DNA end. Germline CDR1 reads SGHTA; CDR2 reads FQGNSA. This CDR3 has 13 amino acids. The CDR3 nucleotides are TGTGCCAGCAGTCCGTGGGGGACAGATACGCAGCATTTT. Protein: CASSPWGTDTQHF.

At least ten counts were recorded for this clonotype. The CDR3 sequence: CASSSSDRGHTEAFF. The CDR3 nucleotides read TGTGCCAGCAGCTCTAGTGACAGGGGACACACTGAAGCTTTCTTT. This chain uses TRBV7-9 with TRBJ1-1; the match to TRBD1 covers 8 bases. The CDR3 sequence is 15 residues long. Germline trimming cut 4 bases from V and 3 bases from J; bases unmatched to any gene: 7. Germline lookup yields CDR1 SEHNR and CDR2 FQNEAQ (reference sequence).

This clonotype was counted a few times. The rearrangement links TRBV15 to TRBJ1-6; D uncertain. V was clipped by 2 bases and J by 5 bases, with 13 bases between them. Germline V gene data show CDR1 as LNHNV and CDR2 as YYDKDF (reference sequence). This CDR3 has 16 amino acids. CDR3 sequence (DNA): TGTGCCACCAGCAGATCCTTCGACGGCAATAATTCACCCCTCCACTTT. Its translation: CATSRSFDGNNSPLHF.

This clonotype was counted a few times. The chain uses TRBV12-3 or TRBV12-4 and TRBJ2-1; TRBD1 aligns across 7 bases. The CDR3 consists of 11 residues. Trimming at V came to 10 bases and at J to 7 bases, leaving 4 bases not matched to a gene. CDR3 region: CANQQGNEQFF. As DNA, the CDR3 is TGTGCCAATCAACAGGGGAATGAGCAGTTCTTC.

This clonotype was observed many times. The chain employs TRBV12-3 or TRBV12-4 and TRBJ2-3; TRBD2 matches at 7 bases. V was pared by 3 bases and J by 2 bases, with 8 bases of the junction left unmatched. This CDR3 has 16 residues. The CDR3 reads CASSFSSGFNTDTQYF. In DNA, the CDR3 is TGTGCCAGCAGTTTCTCTAGCGGATTTAACACAGATACGCAGTATTTT.

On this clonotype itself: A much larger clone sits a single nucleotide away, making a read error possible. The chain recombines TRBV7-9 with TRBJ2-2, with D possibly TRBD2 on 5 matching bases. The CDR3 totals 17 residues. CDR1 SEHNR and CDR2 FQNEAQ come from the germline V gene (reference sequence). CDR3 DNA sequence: TGTGCCGGCAGCTTAGGGTTACCTAGCAGGACGGTCGGGGAGCTGTTTTTT. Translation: CAGSLGLPSRTVGELFF.

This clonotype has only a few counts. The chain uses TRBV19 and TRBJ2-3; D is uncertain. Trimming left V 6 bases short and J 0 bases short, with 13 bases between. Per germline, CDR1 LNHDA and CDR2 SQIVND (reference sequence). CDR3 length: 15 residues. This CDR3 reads CASSETSSSTDTQYF. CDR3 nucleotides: TGTGCCAGTAGCGAGACTTCCTCTAGCACAGATACGCAGTATTTT.

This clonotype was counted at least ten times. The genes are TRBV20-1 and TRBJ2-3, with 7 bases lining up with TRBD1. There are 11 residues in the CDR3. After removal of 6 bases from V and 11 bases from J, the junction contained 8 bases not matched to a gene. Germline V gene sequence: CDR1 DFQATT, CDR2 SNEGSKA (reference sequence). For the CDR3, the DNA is TGCAGTGCCCTGACCGGGACAGTGCAGTATTTT. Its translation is CSALTGTVQYF.

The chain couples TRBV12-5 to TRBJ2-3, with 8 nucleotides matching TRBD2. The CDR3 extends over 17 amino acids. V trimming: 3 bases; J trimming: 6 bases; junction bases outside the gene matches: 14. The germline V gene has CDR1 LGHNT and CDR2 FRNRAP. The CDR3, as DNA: TGTGCTAGTGGTTTTCGGACCGGGACTAGGGGCAGGGATACGCAGTATTTT. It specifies CASGFRTGTRGRDTQYF.